This T cell receptor beta chain came from a study of CD8+ T cells in alopecia areata. Study context: Severity among treated patients was scored by the percentage of scalp area affected. Study-wide results and caveats: It was lesional scalp, especially alopecia totalis/universalis, that showed higher clonality than normal scalp. Tofacitinib yielded significantly lower scalp clonality and fewer expanded CD8+ clones among the top 100. Tissue-resident alphabeta T cells belonging to normal skin likewise get sequenced within scalp specimens.

Worth noting for this clone: Its antigen is not known.

Sequencing used cDNA as its template, made by extracting RNA and reverse transcribing it. Profiling relied on immunoSEQ multiplex PCR, and the TCRdb table lists in-frame clones only, not all of them. Among some 100,000 clones listed, 44% were seen once. As for treatment: oral pan-JAK inhibitor, 5-10 mg twice daily. The TCR originated in a human donor with alopecia areata. The sample was CD8+ T cells sorted from blood, taken at week 24, from a patient treated with tofacitinib.

DNA for the CDR3: TGTGCCAGCAGCTTAGCAGGAAGGGAGGTGGACGAGCAGTACTTC. Translating gives CASSLAGREVDEQYF. This sequence joins TRBV7-9 and TRBJ2-7; maybe TRBD2 (6 bases). This CDR3 contains 15 residues. Germline CDR1 is SEHNR and CDR2 is FQNEAQ (reference sequence). Trimming stripped 0 bases from V and 5 bases from J, with 14 bases between.